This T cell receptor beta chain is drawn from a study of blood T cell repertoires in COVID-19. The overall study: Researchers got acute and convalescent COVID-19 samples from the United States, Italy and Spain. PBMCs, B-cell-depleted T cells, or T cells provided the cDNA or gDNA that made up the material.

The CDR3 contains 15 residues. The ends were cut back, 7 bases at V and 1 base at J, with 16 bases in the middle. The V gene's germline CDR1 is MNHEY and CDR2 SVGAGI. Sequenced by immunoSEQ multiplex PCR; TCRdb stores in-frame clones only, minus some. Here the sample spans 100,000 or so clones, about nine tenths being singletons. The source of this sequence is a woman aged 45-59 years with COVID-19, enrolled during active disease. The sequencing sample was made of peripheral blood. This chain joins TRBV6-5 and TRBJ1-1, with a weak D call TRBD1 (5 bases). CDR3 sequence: CASTTDGSWNTEAFF. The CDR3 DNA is TGTGCCAGCACGACAGACGGGTCGTGGAACACTGAAGCTTTCTTT.